The clone carrying this TCR beta chain was seen a handful of times. Its antigen is unidentified. In germline, CDR1 is SGHVS, CDR2 FNYEAQ. With 7 bases removed from V and 7 bases from J, the gap between germline ends came to 23 bases. This CDR3 has 16 residues. This record belongs to a study of identical twins. General study points: Partial confounding of zero-insertion analyses by invariant MAIT and iNKT cells was possible.

TCRdb reprocessed the 5' RACE reads via MiXCR and lists one record per CDR3 protein. The sample yields hundreds of thousands of distinct CDR3 sequences, about a fifth seen once. Another study also made use of these data, one on yellow fever vaccine responses in identical twins.

Sample: CD4+ T cells sorted from blood. The chain has TRBV7-6 and TRBJ2-1; D may be TRBD2 (6 bases). The TCR comes from a woman between 18 and 30 years old in good health. Written as DNA, the CDR3 is TGTGCCAGCACCCCCGGCACGGGGGAAGTAAGAAATGAGCAGTTCTTC. This encodes CASTPGTGEVRNEQFF. Full variable domain (outside the CDR3, taken from reference TRBV7-6 and TRBJ2-1): GAGVSQSPRYKVTKRGQDVALRCDPISGHVSLYWYRQALGQGPEFLTYFNYEAQQDKSGLPNDRFSAERPEGSISTLTIQRTEQRDSAMYRCASTPGTGEVRNEQFFGPGTRLTVL.